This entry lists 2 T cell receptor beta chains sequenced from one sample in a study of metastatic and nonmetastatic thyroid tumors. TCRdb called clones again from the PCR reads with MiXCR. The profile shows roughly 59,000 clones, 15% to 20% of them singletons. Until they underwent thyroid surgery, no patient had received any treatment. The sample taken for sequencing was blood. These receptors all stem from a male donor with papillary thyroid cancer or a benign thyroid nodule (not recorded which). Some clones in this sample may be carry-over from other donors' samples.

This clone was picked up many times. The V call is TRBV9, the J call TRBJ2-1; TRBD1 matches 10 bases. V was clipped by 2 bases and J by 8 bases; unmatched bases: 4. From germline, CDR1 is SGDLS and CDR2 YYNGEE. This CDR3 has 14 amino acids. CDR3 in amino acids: CASSVTGGLDEQFF. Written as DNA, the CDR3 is TGTGCCAGCAGCGTGACAGGGGGCTTGGATGAGCAGTTCTTC.

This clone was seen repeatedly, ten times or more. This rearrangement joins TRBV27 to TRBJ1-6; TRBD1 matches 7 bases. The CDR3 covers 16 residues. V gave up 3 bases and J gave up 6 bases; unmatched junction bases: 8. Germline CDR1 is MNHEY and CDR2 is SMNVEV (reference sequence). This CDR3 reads CASSLTRDSLNSPLHF. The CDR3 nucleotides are TGTGCCAGCAGTTTGACCCGGGACAGCCTTAATTCACCCCTCCACTTT.